The 15 T cell receptor beta chains reported below all come from one sample, sequenced in a study of long-term antiretroviral therapy in people with HIV. Sequencing used immunoSEQ v3.0 at survey level. The method was immunoSEQ multiplex PCR; TCRdb's version includes in-frame clones alone and lacks a portion of them. The sample contains approximately 35,000 clones, just under 80% of which appear only once. The sample in question was unsorted PBMCs, obtained 3.1 years after starting antiretroviral therapy. The receptor source for this set is a woman in her 50s with HIV.

This chain uses TRBV2 with TRBJ1-6, with 7 bases aligning to TRBD1. Germline CDR1 and CDR2: SNHLY and FYNNEI. The junction had 5 bases not matched to a gene; V was cut back by 6 bases and J by 6 bases. The CDR3 loop spans 14 amino acids. CDR3 loop: CASRKQGINSPLHF. The CDR3 region has the DNA TGTGCCAGCAGGAAACAGGGGATTAATTCACCCCTCCACTTT.

The genes are TRBV19 and TRBJ2-2; 8 nucleotides line up with TRBD2. The CDR3 extends over 15 amino acids. V was pared by 4 bases and J by 4 bases, with 5 bases of the junction left unmatched. Germline CDR1 and CDR2: LNHDA and SQIVND (reference sequence). The CDR3 DNA reads as TGTGCCAGTAGTAACAGCGGGGGTGGCACCGGGGAGCTGTTTTTT. Residues: CASSNSGGGTGELFF.

J is TRBJ1-1 and V is TRBV27; the D is unclear. Germline CDR1 and CDR2: MNHEY and SMNVEV (reference sequence). There are 13 residues in the CDR3. Trimming took 3 bases from V and 4 from J, leaving 9 bases between them. CDR3 sequence: CASSFTVFTEAFF. For the CDR3, the DNA is TGTGCCAGCAGTTTCACGGTGTTCACTGAAGCTTTCTTT.

In DNA, the CDR3 is TGTGCCAGCAACTACCCAGGGGGTGGGGCCAACGTCCTGACTTTC. Translating gives CASNYPGGGANVLTF. The V call is TRBV5-8, the J call TRBJ2-6; 7 bases match TRBD1. The CDR3 loop spans 15 amino acids. Per the germline V gene, CDR1 is SGHTS and CDR2 is YDEGEE. The V segment lost 6 bases and the J segment 3 bases; nucleotides outside the gene matches: 6.

Of note for this clone: One end of the junction varies from germline; a read error may be responsible. The chain recombines TRBV11-1 with TRBJ2-7; tentatively, D is TRBD2 (6 bases). Germline V gene lookup returns CDR1 SGHAT and CDR2 FQDESV (reference sequence). CDR3 length: 13 amino acids. CDR3 sequence (DNA): TGTGCCAGCAGCCTTGGGACTTCCTTCGAGCAGTACTTC. Translation gives CASSLGTSFEQYF.

The rearrangement uses TRBV7-9 and TRBJ1-2, with 7 positions matching TRBD1. Losses at the gene ends were 3 bases for V and 2 bases for J; bases not matched to a gene: 6. This CDR3 is built from 15 residues. Germline CDR1 is SEHNR and CDR2 is FQNEAQ (reference sequence). The DNA of the CDR3 is TGTGCCAGCAGCTTTTCGGACAGGCCGAACTATGGCTACACCTTC. Translating it yields CASSFSDRPNYGYTF.

The chain uses TRBV11-2 and TRBJ2-1; no clear D gene. Germline CDR1 SGHAT, CDR2 FQNNGV. The CDR3 has 17 residues. Trimming removed 1 base at V and 3 bases at J, with 16 bases between. The CDR3 nucleotides are TGTGCCAGCAGCTTAGGAGTTACCCTAGTTGGCTACAATGAGCAGTTCTTC. This gives the protein CASSLGVTLVGYNEQFF.

This clone was found once. The chain has TRBV4-1 and TRBJ2-1; 8 bases align to TRBD2. This CDR3 contains 16 residues. The germline CDR1 and CDR2 sequences are MGHRA and YSYEKL. V shed 1 base and J 7 bases; nucleotides not matched to a gene: 9. Here the CDR3 DNA reads TGCGCCAGCAGCCAAGGAGAACGGGGGGGCCGGAATGAGCAGTTCTTC. Amino acid sequence: CASSQGERGGRNEQFF.

The chain combines TRBV10-2 with TRBJ2-5; 10 bases agree with TRBD1. Trimming removed 7 bases from V and 4 bases from J; junction bases left unmatched: 9. Germline V CDR1 and CDR2: WSHSY, SAAADI. This CDR3 is 15 amino acids long. The CDR3 here is CASISRDRGRETQYF. CDR3 coding DNA: TGCGCCAGCATCAGCCGGGACAGGGGAAGAGAGACCCAGTACTTC.

The chain employs TRBV5-1 and TRBJ2-7; 8 nucleotides align to TRBD1. V shed 0 bases and J 3 bases; nucleotides not matched to a gene: 8. Germline values: CDR1 SGHRS, CDR2 YFSETQ. This CDR3 has 16 residues. CDR3 nucleotide sequence: TGCGCCAGCAGCTTGGGGTTCCAGGGGGCCCGCTACGAGCAGTACTTC. This translates into CASSLGFQGARYEQYF.

J is TRBJ1-2 and V is TRBV28, with TRBD1 as a possible D gene (5 bases). V dropped 5 bases and J dropped 5 bases, with 21 bases sitting between them. Germline V gene data show CDR1 as MDHEN and CDR2 as SYDVKM. This CDR3 comprises 16 residues. The CDR3 protein is CASSPRGEGISYGYTF. The CDR3 DNA reads as TGTGCCAGCAGTCCCCGGGGGGAGGGAATATCGTATGGCTACACCTTC.

The chain joins TRBV6-5 to TRBJ1-1; the D gene is possibly TRBD1 (5 bases). Germline-derived CDR1 and CDR2 are MNHEY and SVGAGI. V shed 4 bases and J shed 4 bases, with 10 bases lying between them. CDR3 length: 13 residues. CDR3 protein: CASSSFGGTEAFF. The CDR3, as DNA: TGTGCCAGCAGTTCTTTTGGGGGCACTGAAGCTTTCTTT.

This chain uses TRBV5-4 with TRBJ1-6, with D hard to call. Germline CDR1 is SGHNT and CDR2 is YYREEE (reference sequence). Trimming pared 4 bases from V and 0 bases from J, leaving 11 bases between. The CDR3 spans 16 residues. The CDR3 is CASSPTGNSYNSPLHF. Written as DNA, the CDR3 is TGTGCCAGCAGCCCGACCGGGAACTCCTATAATTCACCCCTCCACTTT.

V usage is TRBV2 and J usage is TRBJ2-7, with TRBD2 matching over 8 bases. Losses at the gene ends were 8 bases for V and 6 bases for J; bases not matched to a gene: 9. The CDR3 length is 13 residues. CDR1 and CDR2 (germline): SNHLY, FYNNEI. The CDR3: CASAAGGGAEQYF. CDR3 coding DNA: TGTGCCAGCGCTGCGGGGGGCGGGGCCGAGCAGTACTTC.

This clone was picked up one time. This rearrangement joins TRBV25-1 to TRBJ2-5; D not certain. The CDR3 runs to 15 residues. Trimming left V 3 bases short and J 4 bases short, with 15 bases between. Germline CDR1 MGHDK, CDR2 SYGVNS. CDR3 residues: CASSDFGPWGETQYF. The CDR3 DNA follows: TGTGCCAGCAGTGATTTCGGTCCCTGGGGAGAGACCCAGTACTTC.